The 15 T cell receptor beta chains presented below share a single source sample, sequenced in a study of blood T cell repertoires in COVID-19. The data were produced by immunoSEQ multiplex PCR, yet TCRdb's version contains in-frame clones alone and is incomplete. This sample has about 180,000 clones; 86% occur once, and the top ten carry over 7%. The sample taken for sequencing was PBMCs or T cells enriched from blood (not recorded which). These receptors all come from a woman aged 30 to 39 who had recovered from COVID-19.

The chain has TRBV6-1 and TRBJ2-7; D ambiguous. This CDR3 spans 15 amino acids. The V end was cut by 2 bases, the J end by 1 base, with 12 bases between. Looked up from germline, CDR1 is MNHNS and CDR2 is SASEGT. CDR3 in DNA: TGTGCCAGCAGTGAATGGGTCGACACATCCTACGAGCAGTACTTC. This gives the protein CASSEWVDTSYEQYF.

The rearrangement links TRBV7-2 to TRBJ2-3; D perhaps matches TRBD2 (5 bases). Between the trimmed V and J ends, which lost 5 bases and 4 bases, there was a span of 13 bases. The CDR3 contains 14 residues. CDR1 SGHTA and CDR2 FQGNSA come from the germline V gene. The CDR3 loop reads CASSPPGKADTQYF. CDR3 nucleotide sequence: TGTGCCAGCAGCCCCCCGGGAAAAGCAGATACGCAGTATTTT.

CDR3 nucleotides: TGTGCCAGTAGTATACTAGCGGGAGGTGGTGAGACCCAGTACTTC. Translating gives CASSILAGGGETQYF. The chain employs TRBV19 and TRBJ2-5, with 11 positions matching TRBD2. Germline V gene sequence: CDR1 LNHDA, CDR2 SQIVND (reference sequence). The trim removed 2 bases at V and 5 bases at J, leaving 4 bases unmatched. The CDR3 is made up of 15 amino acids.

V and J are TRBV5-1 and TRBJ2-7; D perhaps matches TRBD2 (6 bases). Germline CDR1 reads SGHRS; CDR2 reads YFSETQ. The CDR3 extends over 16 amino acids. V lost 0 bases, J lost 7 bases, and 20 bases lay in between. CDR3 sequence (DNA): TGCGCCAGCAGCTTGGCCGCGGGGTTTTCCGGTGGGGAGCAGTACTTC. Amino acid sequence: CASSLAAGFSGGEQYF.

The genes are TRBV7-8 and TRBJ2-5, with 16 nucleotides matching TRBD2. This CDR3 spans 17 amino acids. The germline gives CDR1 SGHVS, CDR2 FQNEAQ. Trimming removed 3 bases from V and 5 bases from J; junction bases left unmatched: 6. CDR3 residues: CASSFGTSGRARETQYF. The CDR3 nucleotides are TGTGCCAGCAGCTTTGGGACTAGCGGGAGGGCGCGTGAGACCCAGTACTTC.

This clone was picked up one time. The V gene is TRBV5-4, the J gene TRBJ2-2; D unresolved. V was pared by 0 bases and J by 3 bases, with 6 bases between. The CDR3 consists of 14 residues. Looked up from germline, CDR1 is SGHNT and CDR2 is YYREEE (reference sequence). The CDR3 here is CASSLGADTGELFF. In DNA form, the CDR3 reads TGTGCCAGCAGCTTGGGAGCTGACACCGGGGAGCTGTTTTTT.

Regarding this clone: Other DNA sequences in this specimen translate into the identical CDR3. This sequence joins TRBV20-1 and TRBJ1-2; 9 bases align to TRBD1. This CDR3 has 11 residues. The J segment lost 8 bases and the V segment lost 4 bases, leaving 2 bases of the junction unmatched. From germline, CDR1 is DFQATT and CDR2 SNEGSKA (reference sequence). For the CDR3, the DNA is TGCAGTGCTACCGGGACAGGGGGCTACACCTTC. Translated, it gives CSATGTGGYTF.

This clone was observed a handful of times. The chain carries TRBV5-4 and TRBJ1-6; D is unresolved. Trimming left V 0 bases short and J 10 bases short, with 14 bases between. The CDR3 contains 15 residues. Germline CDR1 reads SGHNT; CDR2 reads YYREEE (reference sequence). CDR3 in DNA: TGTGCCAGCAGCTTGGGGGAGCCTTCGGGGTCACCCCTCCACTTT. Protein: CASSLGEPSGSPLHF.

The rearrangement uses TRBV5-1 and TRBJ1-2, with D possibly matching TRBD1 (5 bases). V shed 0 bases and J shed 4 bases, with 13 bases lying between them. The CDR3 is 15 amino acids. Germline V gene sequence: CDR1 SGHRS, CDR2 YFSETQ. This chain's CDR3 is CASSLAVQGGYGYTF. The CDR3 coding sequence is TGCGCCAGCAGCTTGGCCGTGCAGGGAGGCTATGGCTACACCTTC.

In this sample, this clone turned up once. V and J are TRBV19 and TRBJ2-1; 15 nucleotides align to TRBD2. This CDR3 contains 20 residues. J lost 0 bases, V lost 0 bases, and 6 bases had no gene match. The germline gives CDR1 LNHDA, CDR2 SQIVND (reference sequence). CDR3 sequence (DNA): TGTGCCAGTAGTATAGAGGGACTAGCGGGAGGCCGGGGCTCCTACAATGAGCAGTTCTTC. Amino acid sequence: CASSIEGLAGGRGSYNEQFF. Variable domain in full (rest from reference TRBV19 and TRBJ2-1): DGGITQSPKYLFRKEGQNVTLSCEQNLNHDAMYWYRQDPGQGLRLIYYSQIVNDFQKGDIAEGYSVSREKKESFPLTVTSAQKNPTAFYLCASSIEGLAGGRGSYNEQFFGPGTRLTVL.

This chain uses TRBV5-1 with TRBJ1-2, with D maybe TRBD1 (5 bases). CDR1 and CDR2 (germline): SGHRS, YFSETQ. CDR3 size: 14 residues. V was clipped by 4 bases and J by 0 bases, with 10 bases between them. The CDR3 here is CASSLRDSNYGYTF. CDR3 DNA sequence: TGCGCCAGCAGCCTCAGGGATTCTAACTATGGCTACACCTTC. Based on the CDR3 plus reference TRBV5-1 and TRBJ1-2, the full variable domain is KAGVTQTPRYLIKTRGQQVTLSCSPISGHRSVSWYQQTPGQGLQFLFEYFSETQRNKGNFPGRFSGRQFSNSRSEMNVSTLELGDSALYLCASSLRDSNYGYTFGSGTRLTVV.

The chain joins TRBV7-9 to TRBJ2-7, with 7 positions matching TRBD2. Germline assignment: CDR1 SEHNR and CDR2 FQNEAQ (reference sequence). The ends lost 5 bases at V and 4 bases at J; junction bases unmatched: 2. This CDR3 has 12 residues. DNA of the CDR3: TGTGCCAGCAGCATCGGGGGGTACGAGCAGTACTTC. Translating gives CASSIGGYEQYF.

This sequence joins TRBV2 and TRBJ2-3, with TRBD2 identical over 10 bases. The J segment lost 0 bases and the V segment lost 2 bases, leaving 11 bases of the junction unmatched. The germline V gene has CDR1 SNHLY and CDR2 FYNNEI. This CDR3 has 19 residues. The chain's CDR3 is CASSERYLPSGSSTDTQYF. CDR3 sequence (DNA): TGTGCCAGCAGTGAAAGGTATCTCCCTAGCGGGAGCAGCACAGATACGCAGTATTTT.

The chain employs TRBV28 and TRBJ2-1; weak D call: TRBD2 (6 bases). CDR1 is MDHEN, CDR2 SYDVKM, per germline. The CDR3 contains 15 residues. Deletions cut 4 bases from V and 0 bases from J, with 10 bases between. The CDR3 loop reads CASSSTRGSYNEQFF. The CDR3 DNA follows: TGTGCCAGCAGTTCGACTAGAGGCTCCTACAATGAGCAGTTCTTC. The full variable domain, completed using reference TRBV28 and TRBJ2-1, is DVKVTQSSRYLVKRTGEKVFLECVQDMDHENMFWYRQDPGLGLRLIYFSYDVKMKEKGDIPEGYSVSREKKERFSLILESASTNQTSMYLCASSSTRGSYNEQFFGPGTRLTVL.

This chain uses TRBV10-3 with TRBJ2-1; D ambiguous. The germline V gene encodes CDR1 ENHRY and CDR2 SYGVKD. Trimming pared 8 bases from V and 0 bases from J, leaving 5 bases between. There are 12 residues in the CDR3. For the CDR3, the DNA is TGTGCCATCGCGGACTCCTACAATGAGCAGTTCTTC. Residues: CAIADSYNEQFF.